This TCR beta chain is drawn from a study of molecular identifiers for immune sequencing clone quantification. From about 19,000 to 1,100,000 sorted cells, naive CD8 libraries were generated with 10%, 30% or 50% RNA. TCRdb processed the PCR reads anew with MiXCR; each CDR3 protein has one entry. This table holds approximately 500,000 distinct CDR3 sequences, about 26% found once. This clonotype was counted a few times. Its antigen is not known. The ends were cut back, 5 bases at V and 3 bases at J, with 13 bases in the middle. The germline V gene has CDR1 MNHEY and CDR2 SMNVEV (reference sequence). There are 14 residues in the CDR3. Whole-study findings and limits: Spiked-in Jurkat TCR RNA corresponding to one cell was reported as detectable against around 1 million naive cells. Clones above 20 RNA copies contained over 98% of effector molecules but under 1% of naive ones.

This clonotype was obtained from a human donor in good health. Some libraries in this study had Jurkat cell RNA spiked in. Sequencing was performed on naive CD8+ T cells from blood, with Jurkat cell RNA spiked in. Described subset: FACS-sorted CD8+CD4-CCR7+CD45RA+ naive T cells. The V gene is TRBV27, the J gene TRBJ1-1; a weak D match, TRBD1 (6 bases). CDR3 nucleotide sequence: TGTGCCAGCAGTATACAGGGCCCATACACTGAAGCTTTCTTT. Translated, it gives CASSIQGPYTEAFF.